This TCR beta chain was sequenced for a study of blood T cell repertoires in COVID-19. Study information: COVID-19 samples from acute and convalescent phases originated in the United States, Italy and Spain.

Generated by immunoSEQ multiplex PCR, the TCRdb table keeps only in-frame clones and is missing some. The top ten hold around 3.9% of the sample, which has more than 300,000 clones, approximately 90% seen once. All enrollees were roughly 18 to 95 years old and from around 25 US areas. Membership in each cohort depended on participant-reported clinical history. Within 2 weeks before study entry, exposed participants met a COVID-19 case. Sample: PBMCs or T cells enriched from blood (not recorded which). The origin of this receptor is a woman aged 25 to 39 who had been exposed to COVID-19.

Here the CDR3 DNA reads TGTGCCAGCAGCTTACAGGGAAACACCATATATTTT. This encodes CASSLQGNTIYF. The chain recombines TRBV7-9 with TRBJ1-3; no firm D call. CDR1 SEHNR and CDR2 FQNEAQ come from the germline V gene (reference sequence). The CDR3 is 12 amino acids. Between the trimmed V and J ends, which lost 2 bases and 4 bases, there was a span of 3 bases.